This TCR beta chain stems from a study of T cells in Graves' hyperthyroidism and ophthalmopathy. Per the germline V gene, CDR1 is MNHEY and CDR2 is SVGEGT. The V gene end was trimmed by 0 bases and the J gene end by 1 base; junction bases not matched to a gene: 6. This CDR3 spans 17 amino acids. RNA transcripts yielded amplified TCR beta CDR3 regions. RT-PCR in the first round (using the HTBI primer set) targeted the TCR CDR3. TCRdb passed the multiplex PCR reads through MiXCR, listing each CDR3 protein once. The data contain roughly 350,000 distinct CDR3 sequences, around 13% of them singletons. At least ten counts were recorded for this clonotype.

The sample taken for sequencing was blood. This TCR was sampled from a woman aged 30 to 39 with Graves' hyperthyroidism. The V call is TRBV6-2 or TRBV6-3, the J call TRBJ2-7, with TRBD1 matching 10 bases. DNA of the CDR3: TGTGCCAGCAGTTACTCCCAAGACAGGGGGCCATCCTACGAGCAGTACTTC. It translates to CASSYSQDRGPSYEQYF.